The rows below give T cell receptor beta chains drawn from one sample of a study of post-analysis software for immune sequencing data. In TCRdb, the PCR reads were re-called with MiXCR into one record per CDR3 protein. The sample shows 750,000 to 950,000 distinct CDR3 sequences, about 53% of them seen only once. The specimen sequenced was blood. These receptors were collected from a girl aged 5-17 years with multiple sclerosis. The CDR3 runs from the conserved cysteine through the conserved F or W. A D gene is named only where the DNA matches it firmly. The size field is filled for only some rows; it gives once, few, many or a size class.

cdr3_aa	cdr3_nt	j_call	clone_size	v_call	d_call
CAWTGLRGYTF	TGTGCCTGGACAGGTCTTCGAGGCTACACCTTC	TRBJ1-2	once	TRBV30	.
CASSQGGAAFF	TGTGCCAGCAGCCAGGGGGGCGCGGCGTTCTTC	TRBJ2-1	few	TRBV12-3/TRBV12-4	.
CASSFGTTHTDTQYF	TGTGCCAGCAGCTTCGGGACTACACACACAGATACGCAGTATTTT	TRBJ2-3	.	TRBV7-3	TRBD2
CATSPGTPGATQYF	TGTGCCACCAGCCCCGGGACTCCCGGCGCAACCCAGTACTTC	TRBJ2-5	.	TRBV15	.
CAIGGLVMGTDTQYF	TGTGCCATCGGGGGACTAGTCATGGGCACAGATACGCAGTATTTT	TRBJ2-3	.	TRBV10-3	TRBD2
CASSRAGAADTDTQYF	TGTGCCAGCAGCCGAGCGGGAGCGGCTGACACAGATACGCAGTATTTT	TRBJ2-3	few	TRBV3-1	TRBD2
CASSHADLIHSGANVLTF	TGCGCCAGCAGCCATGCGGACCTAATTCACTCTGGGGCCAACGTCCTGACTTTC	TRBJ2-6	few	TRBV4-1	.
CASSLGDRGNREQFF	TGCGCCAGCAGCTTAGGGGACAGGGGGAACCGGGAGCAGTTCTTC	TRBJ2-1	.	TRBV5-1	TRBD1
CASSQTTLQGGNEQFF	TGTGCCAGCAGCCAAACCACACTTCAGGGCGGCAATGAGCAGTTCTTC	TRBJ2-1	few	TRBV3-1	.
CASRPPGQVSEQYF	TGTGCCAGCAGGCCCCCAGGGCAGGTGAGCGAGCAGTACTTC	TRBJ2-7	.	TRBV27	.
CASSESRKNYGYTF	TGTGCCAGCAGTGAATCCCGGAAGAACTATGGCTACACCTTC	TRBJ1-2	few	TRBV25-1	.
CSARDVSYEQYF	TGCAGTGCTAGGGACGTTTCCTACGAGCAGTACTTC	TRBJ2-7	few	TRBV20-1	.
CSASPFDRAKNIQYF	TGCAGTGCTAGCCCTTTTGACAGGGCCAAAAACATTCAGTACTTC	TRBJ2-4	.	TRBV20-1	.
CASSQTVRGSPLHF	TGTGCCAGCAGCCAGACCGTCCGGGGTTCACCCCTCCACTTT	TRBJ1-6	.	TRBV7-2	.
CASSFSLAGDSEQFF	TGCGCCAGCAGCTTCTCACTAGCGGGAGATAGCGAGCAGTTCTTC	TRBJ2-1	.	TRBV5-1	TRBD2
CASSLGDRVHEQYF	TGTGCCAGCAGCTTGGGGGACAGGGTCCACGAGCAGTACTTC	TRBJ2-7	.	TRBV7-8	TRBD1
CASSQGLVTDTQYF	TGTGCCAGCAGTCAGGGGCTAGTCACAGATACGCAGTATTTT	TRBJ2-3	.	TRBV6-5	.
CASSQGTLSLAKNIQYF	TGTGCCAGCAGTCAGGGGACACTCTCACTAGCCAAAAACATTCAGTACTTC	TRBJ2-4	few	TRBV6-1	.
CASSLGRGLDQDTQYF	TGTGCCAGCAGTTTAGGCAGGGGGCTTGACCAAGATACGCAGTATTTT	TRBJ2-3	.	TRBV12-3/TRBV12-4	TRBD1
CASSLGGGLRDTQYF	TGCGCCAGCAGCTTGGGGGGGGGGCTGAGAGATACGCAGTATTTT	TRBJ2-3	.	TRBV5-1	.
CASSSTQGLETQYF	TGTGCCAGCAGTTCGACACAGGGGTTAGAGACCCAGTACTTC	TRBJ2-5	.	TRBV6-6	TRBD1
CASSLGAAGSSYEQYF	TGTGCCAGCAGCTTAGGGGCGGCTGGGAGCTCCTACGAGCAGTACTTC	TRBJ2-7	.	TRBV7-6	.
CSVTTGWGNNSPLHF	TGCAGTGTTACAACAGGGTGGGGCAATAATTCACCCCTCCACTTT	TRBJ1-6	few	TRBV20-1	.
CASSEGLGNEQFF	TGCGCCAGCAGTGAAGGTCTGGGCAATGAGCAGTTCTTC	TRBJ2-1	few	TRBV5-1	.
CSAKPARAQETQYF	TGCAGTGCTAAGCCCGCGCGGGCCCAAGAGACCCAGTACTTC	TRBJ2-5	.	TRBV20-1	.
CASSINQGVEAQYF	TGTGCCAGCAGTATCAACCAGGGGGTGGAGGCCCAGTACTTC	TRBJ2-7	.	TRBV7-9	TRBD1
CSVDQGGTEAFF	TGCAGCGTTGATCAGGGGGGCACTGAAGCTTTCTTT	TRBJ1-1	.	TRBV29-1	TRBD1
CASSPNTLIGYTF	TGTGCCAGCAGCCCCAACACGCTCATCGGCTACACCTTC	TRBJ1-2	many	TRBV12-3/TRBV12-4	.
CASSTHTDTQYF	TGTGCCAGCAGTACCCACACAGATACGCAGTATTTT	TRBJ2-3	.	TRBV12-3/TRBV12-4	.
CASSGQGLNTEAFF	TGTGCCAGCAGTGGACAGGGCCTGAACACTGAAGCTTTCTTT	TRBJ1-1	few	TRBV25-1	TRBD1
CASSSKAGLAVNEQFF	TGTGCCAGCAGCTCGAAAGCGGGACTAGCAGTGAATGAGCAGTTCTTC	TRBJ2-1	.	TRBV7-3	TRBD2
CASSLSGLAGADMQYF	TGTGCCAGCAGTCTATCGGGACTAGCGGGAGCAGATATGCAGTATTTT	TRBJ2-3	.	TRBV12-3/TRBV12-4	TRBD2
CASRELAENIQYF	TGCGCCAGCAGGGAACTAGCCGAAAACATTCAGTACTTC	TRBJ2-4	.	TRBV4-1	.
CASSQLSGQGGETQYF	TGTGCCAGCAGCCAACTTAGCGGGCAGGGAGGAGAGACCCAGTACTTC	TRBJ2-5	.	TRBV9	TRBD2
CSVEGTGRHEQYF	TGCAGCGTTGAAGGGACAGGGAGGCACGAGCAGTACTTC	TRBJ2-7	.	TRBV29-1	TRBD1
CASRTGLAGGATYNEQFF	TGCGCCAGCAGGACGGGACTAGCGGGGGGGGCAACGTACAATGAGCAGTTCTTC	TRBJ2-1	once	TRBV5-1	TRBD2
CSATSTARETQYF	TGCAGTGCCACATCAACAGCCAGGGAGACCCAGTACTTC	TRBJ2-5	.	TRBV20-1	.
CSARVAGGSEQFF	TGCAGTGCTAGAGTAGCGGGGGGAAGTGAGCAGTTCTTC	TRBJ2-1	.	TRBV20-1	TRBD2
CASSSSTGAGNQPQHF	TGTGCCAGCAGCTCTTCTACGGGGGCTGGAAATCAGCCCCAGCATTTT	TRBJ1-5	.	TRBV7-2	.
CASSALAGSYEQYF	TGTGCCAGCAGTGCCCTAGCGGGATCCTACGAGCAGTACTTC	TRBJ2-7	once	TRBV2	TRBD2
CASSPYRFKPPKETQYF	TGTGCCAGCAGCCCCTATCGCTTTAAACCTCCCAAAGAGACCCAGTACTTC	TRBJ2-5	.	TRBV7-8	.
CGVTQGDFSEQYF	TGCGGCGTGACCCAGGGGGACTTCAGCGAGCAGTACTTC	TRBJ2-7	.	TRBV29-1	.
CASTLRGYEQYF	TGTGCCAGCACCCTACGTGGGTACGAGCAGTACTTC	TRBJ2-7	.	TRBV6-6	.
CSGLWGETQYF	TGCAGCGGCCTTTGGGGAGAGACCCAGTACTTC	TRBJ2-5	few	TRBV29-1	.